A single sample gave rise to the 27 T cell receptor beta chains below, sequenced in a study of blood T cell repertoires in COVID-19. Assay used: immunoSEQ multiplex PCR; TCRdb lists only in-frame clones, some missing. In the table there are 120,000 to 150,000 clones, about 80% of which are singletons. Specimen: peripheral blood. All receptors derive from a woman older than 75 in a cohort sampled during active or convalescent COVID-19.

The genes are TRBV6-5 and TRBJ1-4; D is undetermined. Trimming took off 5 bases at V and 8 bases at J, with 15 bases between the two ends. The CDR3 totals 14 residues. Germline V gives CDR1 MNHEY, CDR2 SVGAGI. In DNA, the CDR3 is TGTGCCAGCAGTCGGGGAGGAGGTAGGGAAAAACTGTTTTTT. Its translation: CASSRGGGREKLFF.

The chain uses TRBV18 and TRBJ2-2; D is undetermined. Looked up from germline, CDR1 is KGHSH and CDR2 is LQKENI. CDR3 length equals 15 residues. Trimming removed 2 bases from V and 0 bases from J, with 7 bases in between. The chain's CDR3 is CASSPGATNTGELFF. Written as DNA, the CDR3 is TGTGCCAGCTCACCAGGAGCGACGAACACCGGGGAGCTGTTTTTT.

V gene TRBV5-1 combines with J gene TRBJ2-7, with 10 bases aligning to TRBD1. The ends lost 5 bases at V and 5 bases at J; junction bases unmatched: 13. Germline V gene sequence: CDR1 SGHRS, CDR2 YFSETQ. The CDR3 is 16 amino acids. The CDR3: CASRLRPGQGSHEQYV. CDR3 nucleotide sequence: TGCGCCAGCAGACTGAGACCGGGACAGGGGAGCCACGAGCAGTACGTC.

The V and J genes are TRBV11-2 and TRBJ1-1; possibly TRBD1 for D (5 bases). The V gene lost 1 base and the J gene lost 1 base, with 13 bases spanning the gap. The CDR3 consists of 16 residues. Per germline, CDR1 SGHAT and CDR2 FQNNGV. CDR3 nucleotide sequence: TGTGCCAGCAGCTTAGGGGCAGGGTTTACGAACACTGAAGCTTTCTTT. The encoded protein is CASSLGAGFTNTEAFF.

V is TRBV4-1 and J is TRBJ1-3; tentatively, D is TRBD1 (5 bases). Germline V CDR1 and CDR2: MGHRA, YSYEKL. The CDR3 is 15 amino acids. Trimming stripped 0 bases from V and 2 bases from J, with 8 bases between. The CDR3 is CASSQEPRAGNTIYF. The CDR3 DNA sequence: TGCGCCAGCAGCCAAGAACCCAGGGCTGGAAACACCATATATTTT.

This clone appeared a single time. One end of the junction is discordant with germline, which a read error may explain. The chain combines TRBV18 with TRBJ1-4; D possibly corresponds to TRBD1 (6 bases). CDR3 size: 17 residues. Germline V gives CDR1 KGHSH, CDR2 LQKENI. The CDR3 DNA is TGTGCCAGCCCACCTCCAGGTAGAGCAGGGGTCGGTGAAAAACTGTTTTTT. Its translation: CASPPPGRAGVGEKLFF.

This clone was recorded only once. The gene calls are TRBV3-1 (or the pseudogene TRBV3-2) and TRBJ1-1, with unresolved D. The ends were cut back, 3 bases at V and 0 bases at J, with 8 bases in the middle. There are 14 residues in the CDR3. Germline CDR1 and CDR2: LGHDT and YNNKEL (reference sequence). CDR3 coding DNA: TGTGCCAGCAGCCAGGCAGGCATGAACACTGAAGCTTTCTTT. Translating it yields CASSQAGMNTEAFF.

This clone has at least ten counts. The rearrangement uses TRBV7-9 and TRBJ2-3, with 9 positions matching TRBD1. CDR1 SEHNR and CDR2 FQNEAQ come from the germline V gene (reference sequence). The CDR3 totals 17 residues. Unmatched junction bases numbered 12, after V lost 8 bases and J lost 0 bases. This CDR3 reads CASGRTGGLLSTDTQYF. CDR3 coding DNA: TGTGCCAGCGGCCGCACAGGGGGCCTATTGAGCACAGATACGCAGTATTTT.

The chain recombines TRBV20-1 with TRBJ1-2, with D unresolved. Germline V gives CDR1 DFQATT, CDR2 SNEGSKA (reference sequence). The CDR3 is 13 amino acids. V was shortened by 3 bases and J by 4 bases, with 12 bases between the two germline ends. The CDR3 region is CSASSRAIYGYTF. CDR3 nucleotides: TGCAGTGCTAGTAGCAGAGCGATCTATGGCTACACCTTC.

The chain carries TRBV7-2 and TRBJ2-7; 14 bases are shared with TRBD2. V gave up 3 bases and J gave up 7 bases; unmatched junction bases: 5. This CDR3 spans 15 amino acids. Germline assignment: CDR1 SGHTA and CDR2 FQGNSA. This chain's CDR3 is CASSLRTSGGREQYF. For the CDR3, the DNA is TGTGCCAGCAGCTTGAGGACTAGCGGGGGGCGAGAGCAGTACTTC.

The gene calls are TRBV19 and TRBJ1-2; 8 positions agree with TRBD1. The CDR3 runs to 13 residues. Germline CDR1 reads LNHDA; CDR2 reads SQIVND (reference sequence). Trimming cost V 7 bases and J 4 bases; bases outside gene matches: 5. The CDR3 nucleotides read TGTGCCAGTACGACAGGGGAGCGCTATGGCTACACCTTC. Translation gives CASTTGERYGYTF.

The DNA of the CDR3 is TGTGCCACCAGCAGAGATCACGGGGGGATTACCCTCAATGAGCAGTTCTTC. The encoded protein is CATSRDHGGITLNEQFF. This sequence joins TRBV15 and TRBJ2-1, with 7 positions matching TRBD2. After removal of 0 bases from V and 6 bases from J, the junction contained 11 bases not matched to a gene. The CDR3 is 17 amino acids. Germline V gene lookup returns CDR1 LNHNV and CDR2 YYDKDF (reference sequence).

The chain links TRBV7-6 to TRBJ2-2, with a possible D match to TRBD2 (5 bases). The ends were cut back, 2 bases at V and 1 base at J, with 17 bases in the middle. Per germline, CDR1 SGHVS and CDR2 FNYEAQ. The CDR3 runs to 18 residues. CDR3 amino acids: CASSLTALASWNTGELFF. DNA of the CDR3: TGTGCCAGCAGCTTAACCGCTCTAGCAAGCTGGAACACCGGGGAGCTGTTTTTT.

The chain recombines TRBV2 with TRBJ1-5; D not resolved. V lost 5 bases to trimming and J lost 9 bases, with 14 bases between them. Germline values: CDR1 SNHLY, CDR2 FYNNEI. CDR3 size: 13 residues. CDR3 sequence reads: CASSPSLARPQHF. In DNA form, the CDR3 reads TGTGCCAGCAGTCCCTCTTTAGCGAGGCCCCAGCATTTT.

The chain uses TRBV29-1 and TRBJ2-5; TRBD2 agrees at 8 bases. The trim removed 5 bases at V and 5 bases at J, leaving 7 bases unmatched. The CDR3 extends over 13 amino acids. Germline V gene data show CDR1 as SQVTM and CDR2 as ANQGSEA. The CDR3 protein is CSVPRGGGETQYF. The CDR3 DNA reads TGCAGCGTTCCCAGGGGCGGGGGGGAGACCCAGTACTTC.

This clone came up a few times. V usage is TRBV27 and J usage is TRBJ2-2; a possible D gene is TRBD2 (5 bases). V gave up 4 bases and J gave up 5 bases, with 11 bases separating them. Germline lookup yields CDR1 MNHEY and CDR2 SMNVEV (reference sequence). The CDR3 sequence is 14 residues long. The CDR3 DNA sequence: TGTGCCAGCAGTTCCCGGACGGGAACCGGGGAGCTGTTTTTT. It specifies CASSSRTGTGELFF.

Only a few counts were recorded for this clone. The chain carries TRBV2 and TRBJ2-7; 11 nucleotides align to TRBD2. Germline lookup yields CDR1 SNHLY and CDR2 FYNNEI. The trim removed 6 bases at V and 1 base at J, leaving 5 bases unmatched. The CDR3 contains 15 residues. The DNA of the CDR3 is TGTGCCAGCAGAGGAACTAGCGGGGGATCCTACGAGCAGTACTTC. Translating it yields CASRGTSGGSYEQYF.

The chain recombines TRBV5-1 with TRBJ1-4; perhaps TRBD1 as D (5 bases). The germline V gene encodes CDR1 SGHRS and CDR2 YFSETQ. V was clipped by 3 bases and J by 7 bases, with 16 bases between them. The length of the CDR3 is 15 residues. The CDR3 nucleotides are TGCGCCAGCAGCTCGCGTCAGGGCGTCGGTGAAAAACTGTTTTTT. The encoded protein is CASSSRQGVGEKLFF.

The rearrangement uses TRBV5-6 and TRBJ1-1, with 10 bases that match TRBD1. The V and J ends lost 5 bases and 4 bases, in that order; junction bases with no gene match: 2. The CDR3 has 13 amino acids. In germline, CDR1 is SGHDT, CDR2 YYEEEE. Here the CDR3 reads CASSRTGGTEAFF. The CDR3 nucleotides read TGTGCCAGCAGTAGGACAGGGGGCACTGAAGCTTTCTTT.

V is TRBV2 and J is TRBJ2-7, with 10 bases lining up with TRBD1. Unmatched junction bases numbered 4, after V lost 4 bases and J lost 4 bases. Germline CDR1 is SNHLY and CDR2 is FYNNEI. The CDR3 totals 14 residues. CDR3 bases: TGTGCCAGCAGTGGTTGGGACAGGGGTTACGAGCAGTACTTC. As protein: CASSGWDRGYEQYF.

This CDR3 is CATSDFTQEISTDTQYF. The CDR3 nucleotides read TGTGCCACCAGTGATTTTACTCAGGAAATTAGCACAGATACGCAGTATTTT. J is TRBJ2-3 and V is TRBV24-1, with D hard to call. The CDR3 is made up of 17 amino acids. The germline gives CDR1 KGHDR, CDR2 SFDVKD. Deletions cut 1 base from V and 0 bases from J, with 13 bases between.

This clone was recorded only once. This rearrangement joins TRBV4-1 to TRBJ1-2; 7 nucleotides line up with TRBD1. The CDR3 is 14 amino acids. V was pared by 5 bases and J by 3 bases, with 6 bases of the junction left unmatched. The V gene's germline CDR1 is MGHRA and CDR2 YSYEKL. CDR3 in DNA: TGCGCCAGCAGCGCAAACACAGGGGACTATGGCTACACCTTC. Translated: CASSANTGDYGYTF.

V and J are TRBV7-2 and TRBJ2-1; maybe TRBD2 (5 bases). The CDR3 runs to 10 residues. Deletions cut 3 bases from V and 15 bases from J, with 9 bases between. CDR1 is SGHTA and CDR2 is FQGNSA in the germline V gene. The DNA for the CDR3 is TGTGCCAGCAGCTTTGAGGGCGTGTTCTTC. Protein sequence: CASSFEGVFF.

This clone was observed a handful of times. The chain has TRBV18 and TRBJ2-3; the match to TRBD2 covers 7 bases. With V trimmed by 7 bases and J by 4 bases, 8 bases remained unmatched. Looked up from germline, CDR1 is KGHSH and CDR2 is LQKENI. There are 14 residues in the CDR3. The CDR3 loop reads CASLTGGVADTQYF. In nucleotides, the CDR3 is TGTGCCAGCTTAACGGGGGGAGTCGCAGATACGCAGTATTTT.

In this sample, this clone turned up once. V is TRBV6-2 or TRBV6-3 and J is TRBJ2-2; maybe TRBD1 (6 bases). CDR1 and CDR2 from the germline V gene are MNHEY and SVGEGT. CDR3 size: 15 residues. The V end was cut by 5 bases, the J end by 6 bases, with 16 bases between. The CDR3 DNA follows: TGTGCCAGCAGTCCCCACAGGGTCAACGCCGGGGAGCTGTTTTTT. Amino acid sequence: CASSPHRVNAGELFF.

This clone was found once. J is TRBJ2-2 and V is TRBV6-4, with TRBD2 matching 10 bases. The J segment lost 3 bases and the V segment lost 6 bases, leaving 4 bases of the junction unmatched. The CDR3 loop spans 15 amino acids. The V gene's germline CDR1 is MRHNA and CDR2 SNTAGT. In DNA form, the CDR3 reads TGTGCCAGCAGCGGCAGCGGGGGGGACACCGGGGAGCTGTTTTTT. Residues: CASSGSGGDTGELFF.

This clone came up a few times. The rearrangement uses TRBV7-8 and TRBJ1-2, with TRBD1 as a possible D gene (6 bases). Per germline, CDR1 SGHVS and CDR2 FQNEAQ. The CDR3 runs to 15 residues. V was pared by 5 bases and J by 8 bases, with 21 bases between. Here the CDR3 DNA reads TGTGCCAGCAGCCCACCTTTGGGGGCTAGAGGGGGCTACACCTTC. It translates to CASSPPLGARGGYTF. Full variable domain (rest looked up from reference TRBV7-8 and TRBJ1-2): GAGVSQSPRYKVAKRGQDVALRCDPISGHVSLFWYQQALGQGPEFLTYFQNEAQLDKSGLPSDRFFAERPEGSVSTLKIQRTQQEDSAVYLCASSPPLGARGGYTFGSGTRLTVV.